Each of the 28 T cell receptor beta chains below was sequenced from the same sample in a study of post-analysis software for immune sequencing data. General observations from the study: TRBV5-6, TRBV5-1 and TRBV20-1 were among five TRBV segments more frequent in patients than controls.

Prepared TCR beta cDNA libraries contained unique molecular identifiers. Via MiXCR, TCRdb re-called the PCR reads, giving one row per CDR3 protein. This table has under 200,000 distinct CDR3 sequences, approximately 30% appearing once. These receptors' targets are unknown. Sequenced input: blood. All receptors derive from a girl aged 2-17 years with multiple sclerosis.

In its sample, this clonotype was seen many times. V and J are TRBV28 and TRBJ2-5; the D gene is possibly TRBD2 (5 bases). Trimming cost V 4 bases and J 11 bases, with 17 bases left between them. The CDR3 is 13 amino acids. The V gene's germline CDR1 is MDHEN and CDR2 SYDVKM. The CDR3 bases are TGTGCCAGCAGTTACTCGTTCGGTCGGGAACAGTACTTC. This sequence encodes CASSYSFGREQYF.

As for this clonotype: One junction end disagrees with the germline gene, perhaps due to a read error. This sequence joins TRBV29-1 and TRBJ1-1, with a weak D call TRBD1 (5 bases). The CDR3 contains 12 residues. In germline, CDR1 is SQVTM, CDR2 ANQGSEA. CDR3 loop: CNVEDRGVEAFF. The CDR3 DNA reads as TGCAACGTTGAAGATAGGGGCGTTGAAGCTTTCTTT.

To note about this clonotype: This may arise from a read error, as a much more abundant clone is one base away. J is TRBJ2-3 and V is TRBV20-1, with 7 bases aligning to TRBD1. The CDR3 sequence is 14 residues long. The germline V gene has CDR1 DFQATT and CDR2 SNEGSKA (reference sequence). Trimming took 5 bases from V and 6 from J; bases not matched to a gene: 11. CDR3 region: CSAEGGYGRDTQYF. The DNA of the CDR3 is TGCAGTGCTGAAGGGGGCTACGGAAGGGATACGCAGTATTTT.

The sample holds many counts of this clonotype. The chain joins TRBV10-2 to TRBJ1-2; D call uncertain. The V end lost 2 bases, the J end lost 4 bases, and 8 bases lay between the germline ends. CDR1 is WSHSY and CDR2 is SAAADI in the germline V gene. This CDR3 comprises 13 residues. This chain's CDR3 is CASSEGFGYGYTF. Here the CDR3 DNA reads TGCGCCAGCAGTGAGGGTTTTGGCTATGGCTACACCTTC.

This clonotype came up many times. The rearrangement uses TRBV5-1 and TRBJ2-5, with unresolved D. CDR3 length equals 10 residues. CDR1 is SGHRS, CDR2 YFSETQ, per germline. V was clipped by 9 bases and J by 0 bases, with 3 bases between them. In DNA form, the CDR3 reads TGCGCCACCTACCAAGAGACCCAGTACTTC. This gives the protein CATYQETQYF.

The table lists this clonotype with a few counts. The V call is TRBV7-9, the J call TRBJ2-7; D gene ambiguous. The germline V gene encodes CDR1 SEHNR and CDR2 FQNEAQ (reference sequence). Trimming took 6 bases from V and 6 from J, leaving 15 bases between them. The CDR3 loop spans 13 amino acids. The CDR3 sequence is CASSLPFTFEQYF. CDR3 in DNA: TGTGCCAGCAGTTTACCATTTACCTTCGAGCAGTACTTC.

A few counts support this clonotype. This rearrangement joins TRBV7-9 to TRBJ1-1, with no clear D. The germline V and J ends were trimmed by 1 base and 4 bases, with 10 bases remaining between them. CDR1 SEHNR and CDR2 FQNEAQ come from the germline V gene (reference sequence). This CDR3 has 14 residues. The CDR3 DNA sequence: TGTGCCAGCAGCTTAGAGGGATCGGGCACTGAAGCTTTCTTT. Translating it yields CASSLEGSGTEAFF. The variable domain in full, completed from reference TRBV7-9 and TRBJ1-1, reads DTGVSQNPRHKITKRGQNVTFRCDPISEHNRLYWYRQTLGQGPEFLTYFQNEAQLEKSRLLSDRFSAERPKGSFSTLEIQRTEQGDSAMYLCASSLEGSGTEAFFGQGTRLTVV.

The chain links TRBV20-1 to TRBJ1-6; the D gene is possibly TRBD1 (5 bases). This CDR3 spans 17 amino acids. The germline V gene has CDR1 DFQATT and CDR2 SNEGSKA (reference sequence). Trimming cost V 1 base and J 10 bases, with 23 bases left between them. Here the CDR3 reads CSARGPLNRNPNSPLHF. The CDR3 region has the DNA TGCAGTGCTAGAGGTCCCCTTAACAGGAACCCGAACTCACCCCTCCACTTT.

The chain has TRBV24-1 and TRBJ2-1; D unresolved. This CDR3 is built from 13 residues. Germline CDR1 is KGHDR and CDR2 is SFDVKD. V lost 7 bases to trimming and J lost 5 bases, with 11 bases between them. The CDR3 DNA reads as TGTGCCACCAGCTTGAGGCCTAACAATGAGCAGTTCTTC. Its protein is CATSLRPNNEQFF.

The chain is built from TRBV27 and TRBJ1-1, with TRBD1 as a possible D gene (5 bases). The CDR3 is made up of 16 amino acids. V was cut by 5 bases and J by 5 bases, with 21 bases left in between. Looked up from germline, CDR1 is MNHEY and CDR2 is SMNVEV (reference sequence). CDR3 sequence (DNA): TGTGCCAGCAGTCGGCAGAGAAGGGGACCTGTTACTGAAGCTTTCTTT. Amino acid sequence: CASSRQRRGPVTEAFF.

This clonotype was detected many times. V and J are TRBV28 and TRBJ2-5; 9 nucleotides line up with TRBD1. The trim removed 4 bases at V and 5 bases at J, leaving 17 bases unmatched. This CDR3 is 18 amino acids long. Germline CDR1 and CDR2: MDHEN and SYDVKM. CDR3 DNA sequence: TGTGCCAGCAGTTCTTTGGGGACAGGGTTTGTAGGTCGGGAGACCCAGTACTTC. Translated: CASSSLGTGFVGRETQYF.

This clonotype was observed many times. At one end, the junction sequence differs from germline, possibly due to a read error. This chain joins TRBV2 and TRBJ2-7, with TRBD2 identical over 10 bases. Germline V gives CDR1 SNHLY, CDR2 FYNNEI. The CDR3 spans 13 residues. CDR3 amino acids: CASRTSGTYEQYF. The CDR3 region has the DNA TGCGCCAGCCGGACTAGCGGCACCTACGAGCAGTACTTC.

The chain joins TRBV12-3 or TRBV12-4 to TRBJ2-1; TRBD2 is a possible D gene (7 bases). The CDR3 has 14 residues. Deletions cut 7 bases from V and 3 bases from J, with 13 bases between. CDR3 sequence (DNA): TGTGCCAGCATCTGGGAGGGGGTCTACAATGAGCAGTTCTTC. This codes for CASIWEGVYNEQFF.

This clonotype turned up a few times. V gene TRBV24-1 combines with J gene TRBJ1-2; the D is unclear. Germline V gene lookup returns CDR1 KGHDR and CDR2 SFDVKD. The length of the CDR3 is 14 residues. The V end was cut by 3 bases, the J end by 6 bases, with 13 bases between. The CDR3 DNA follows: TGTGCCACCAGTGATCCTTCTAGTATCGATGGCTACACCTTC. This translates into CATSDPSSIDGYTF.

This clonotype was seen ten or more times. The chain uses TRBV20-1 and TRBJ2-5; 7 nucleotides match TRBD2. Trimming cost V 6 bases and J 4 bases; bases outside gene matches: 5. CDR1 is DFQATT, CDR2 SNEGSKA, per germline (reference sequence). The length of the CDR3 is 12 residues. The chain's CDR3 is CSARDYPETQYF. Here the CDR3 DNA reads TGCAGTGCACGGGACTACCCAGAGACCCAGTACTTC.

V usage is TRBV28 and J usage is TRBJ2-7; 7 positions agree with TRBD2. In germline, CDR1 is MDHEN, CDR2 SYDVKM. This CDR3 is 14 amino acids long. The V and J ends lost 4 bases and 6 bases, in that order; junction bases with no gene match: 9. The CDR3 bases are TGTGCCAGCAGTTGGGAGGGTAGCCGCCCCGAGCAGTACTTC. This codes for CASSWEGSRPEQYF.

CDR3 nucleotide sequence: TGTGCCAGCAGCCACGAAACAGACGTCCGAGGTGAAGCTTTCTTT. Translating gives CASSHETDVRGEAFF. J is TRBJ1-1 and V is TRBV3-1; D call uncertain. V dropped 3 bases and J dropped 7 bases, with 18 bases sitting between them. This CDR3 spans 15 amino acids. The germline CDR1 and CDR2 sequences are LGHDT and YNNKEL (reference sequence).

This clonotype was detected ten times or more. V and J are TRBV18 and TRBJ2-3; 10 bases fit TRBD2. The CDR3 is made up of 16 amino acids. V lost 3 bases, J lost 5 bases, and 8 bases stayed unmatched. Germline CDR1 is KGHSH and CDR2 is LQKENI. In nucleotides, the CDR3 is TGTGCCAGCTCACCCCTAGCGGGAGTGGTGAAAGATACGCAGTATTTT. Its translation is CASSPLAGVVKDTQYF.

This clonotype was seen repeatedly, ten times or more. The chain recombines TRBV27 with TRBJ2-7; 10 bases map to TRBD2. The CDR3 runs to 16 residues. Germline loops: CDR1 MNHEY, CDR2 SMNVEV (reference sequence). Germline trimming cut 6 bases from V and 2 bases from J; bases unmatched to any gene: 10. CDR3 sequence: CASRLKLAGLAYEQYF. Written as DNA, the CDR3 is TGTGCCAGCAGACTCAAACTAGCGGGACTAGCCTACGAGCAGTACTTC.

This chain links TRBV12-3 or TRBV12-4 with TRBJ2-7; D is perhaps TRBD1 or TRBD2 (5 bases each). This CDR3 has 14 amino acids. The germline V and J ends were trimmed by 8 bases and 2 bases, with 16 bases remaining between them. As DNA, the CDR3 is TGTGCCAGCGGGACCACTTTAAGCCCCTACGAGCAGTACTTC. It specifies CASGTTLSPYEQYF.

This sequence joins TRBV20-1 and TRBJ1-1; the D is unclear. The CDR3 is 13 amino acids. The V end was cut by 5 bases, the J end by 7 bases, with 17 bases between. Germline V lookup: CDR1 DFQATT, CDR2 SNEGSKA (reference sequence). The CDR3 DNA follows: TGCAGTGCTCGAGGCCGGCGTGGAGGTGAAGCTTTCTTT. This sequence encodes CSARGRRGGEAFF.

This clonotype was counted ten times or more. The chain employs TRBV2 and TRBJ2-7; D remains unclear. Germline V lookup: CDR1 SNHLY, CDR2 FYNNEI. V lost 3 bases, J lost 6 bases, and 6 bases lay in between. This CDR3 contains 11 residues. CDR3 nucleotides: TGTGCCAGCAGTGAGAAGTCCGAGCAGTACTTC. This sequence encodes CASSEKSEQYF.

The sample holds a few counts of this clonotype. This rearrangement joins TRBV21-1 to TRBJ1-2. TRBV21-1 is a pseudogene locus. The length of the CDR3 is 13 residues. CDR3 in amino acids: CASSEQRHYGYTF. As DNA, the CDR3 is TGTGCCAGCAGCGAACAGCGCCACTATGGCTACACCTTC.

This clonotype occurred a few times. This sequence joins TRBV20-1 and TRBJ1-2; D unresolved. The CDR3 runs to 12 residues. Trimming removed 5 bases at V and 4 bases at J, with 11 bases between. CDR1 is DFQATT, CDR2 SNEGSKA, per germline (reference sequence). The CDR3 DNA sequence: TGCAGTGCTTCCCGGGAGGGCTATGGCTACACCTTC. This translates into CSASREGYGYTF.

V gene TRBV27 combines with J gene TRBJ1-1; possibly TRBD1 for D (5 bases). This CDR3 spans 13 amino acids. Germline V gene lookup returns CDR1 MNHEY and CDR2 SMNVEV (reference sequence). V lost 6 bases to trimming and J lost 2 bases, with 10 bases between them. CDR3 in DNA: TGTGCCAGCAGAGGGACCGGAAACACTGAAGCTTTCTTT. Translation: CASRGTGNTEAFF.

In this sample, this clonotype turned up many times. The chain is built from TRBV29-1 and TRBJ2-3; no reliable D call. The length of the CDR3 is 16 residues. Trimming took 7 bases from V and 4 from J, leaving 24 bases between them. Germline CDR1 SQVTM, CDR2 ANQGSEA. The CDR3 DNA reads as TGCAGCGCCGAACGAACGGCCACCGCACTTTCAGATACGCAGTATTTT. Its translation: CSAERTATALSDTQYF.

The table lists this clonotype with many counts. This sequence joins TRBV5-1 and TRBJ2-7; 7 positions match TRBD1. V lost 4 bases, J lost 0 bases, and 4 bases stayed unmatched. Looked up from germline, CDR1 is SGHRS and CDR2 is YFSETQ. The CDR3 length is 14 residues. The CDR3 sequence is CASSTGQASYEQYF. DNA of the CDR3: TGCGCCAGCAGCACTGGACAGGCCTCCTACGAGCAGTACTTC.

On this clonotype: A read error may explain this, as a much larger clone is one base away. The rearrangement joins TRBV6-5 to TRBJ1-2; 9 nucleotides align to TRBD1. The CDR3 has 15 residues. CDR1 and CDR2 from the germline V gene are MNHEY and SVGAGI. The J segment lost 6 bases and the V segment lost 6 bases, leaving 11 bases of the junction unmatched. This chain's CDR3 is CASSPLPTGGNGYTF. CDR3 nucleotides: TGTGCCAGCAGCCCCCTCCCGACAGGGGGGAATGGCTACACCTTC.